This T cell receptor (beta chain) appears in the sequencing data of a study of tumor-infiltrating lymphocytes in primary liver carcinoma. Study in general: Patients included men and women of 30 to 69 years. There were tumors of stage T1-T3 N0M0, each 4.2 to 10 cm across. Whole-study findings and limits: Only about 7-24% of top clones were detected in each of the five tumor regions.

The V end was cut by 3 bases, the J end by 9 bases, with 14 bases between. The V gene's germline CDR1 is ENHRY and CDR2 SYGVKD. This CDR3 spans 14 amino acids. This clonotype appeared once. Its antigen is unidentified. With about 470 ng total RNA as template and a constant-region primer, TCR beta cDNA was made. Employing slightly modified ARM-PCR, three nested multiplex PCR rounds were run, and these gave rise to the TCR beta libraries. In the first two PCR rounds, TRBV1-TRBV30 forward primers were paired with a C-beta reverse primer, and each round lasted about 10 cycles. TCRdb reprocessed the multiplex PCR reads via MiXCR and lists one record per CDR3 protein. The profile shows about 84,000 distinct CDR3 sequences, approximately 72% of them singletons. The 20-30 mg bulk tissue piece was not sorted before simultaneous RNA and DNA extraction. At sampling, these chronic HBV carriers had received no treatment.

The chain employs TRBV10-3 and TRBJ2-2; D ambiguous. Specimen: liver tumor tissue from sampling region 1. The subset here: tumor region T1, superior pole. This TCR was sampled from a man in his forties with primary liver carcinoma and hepatitis B virus infection. The CDR3 loop is CAISDRVGARELFF. As DNA, the CDR3 is TGTGCCATCAGTGATAGGGTAGGAGCCAGGGAGCTGTTTTTT.